The present T cell receptor beta chain was sequenced within a study of cytomegalovirus exposure and HLA in healthy donors. Findings and caveats of the study: Analysis was carried out at a later point, and it linked a missense DCLRE1C variant to TCR beta V- and J-gene trimming. Later analysis indicated greater clonal expansion among HLA-associated TCR beta chains than among equally common other chains. Researchers catalogued 160 or so TCR beta chains as cytomegalovirus-associated.

As to this clone: Its antigen is unknown.

Trimming removed 8 bases at V and 4 bases at J, with 14 bases between. CDR1 SGHTA and CDR2 FQGNSA come from the germline V gene. This CDR3 contains 13 residues. In the PCR, 60 Vbeta and 13 Jbeta primers were used. The repertoire was sequenced with immunoSEQ multiplex PCR; TCRdb's copy has only in-frame clones and lacks some. The repertoire holds around 150,000 clones, with 65% to 80% as singletons. The chain uses TRBV7-2 and TRBJ1-2; unclear D gene. The sequenced sample was PBMCs. The receptor comes from a man between 35 and 55 years old in good health and CMV-seronegative. The CDR3 sequence: CASGGMGSYGYTF. CDR3 coding DNA: TGTGCCAGCGGAGGCATGGGGTCCTATGGCTACACCTTC.